This paragraph covers one T cell receptor beta chain sequence. As yet, its antigen is unknown. This sample is drawn from a study of blood T cells in healthy people across ages. General study findings and limits: Long-lived donors had more naive CD4+ cells and higher diversity than aged donors. The recorded TCR beta diversity per million T cells decreased in a roughly linear manner with age.

The CDR3 extends over 15 amino acids. Germline CDR1 and CDR2: DFQATT and SNEGSKA (reference sequence). V lost 6 bases to trimming and J lost 0 bases, with 18 bases between them. At least 5.5 micrograms of total RNA were extracted per sample. Through a sample-barcoded 5' primer and a J-beta primer mix, a second PCR was run for roughly 6 to 12 cycles. Every cDNA molecule carried a tag from a template-switch adaptor bearing 12 random nucleotides. TCRdb reanalysed the 5' RACE reads using MiXCR and keeps one entry per CDR3 protein. The table lists 1.8 million or so distinct CDR3 sequences, approximately 39% of them singletons.

The TCR sequence derives from a human donor in good health. The rearrangement joins TRBV20-1 to TRBJ2-7; D tentatively reads TRBD1 or TRBD2 (6 bases each). The sequencing sample was made of blood. The chain's CDR3 is CSADQGGDTSYEQYF. In DNA form, the CDR3 reads TGCAGTGCAGACCAAGGCGGGGACACCTCCTACGAGCAGTACTTC.